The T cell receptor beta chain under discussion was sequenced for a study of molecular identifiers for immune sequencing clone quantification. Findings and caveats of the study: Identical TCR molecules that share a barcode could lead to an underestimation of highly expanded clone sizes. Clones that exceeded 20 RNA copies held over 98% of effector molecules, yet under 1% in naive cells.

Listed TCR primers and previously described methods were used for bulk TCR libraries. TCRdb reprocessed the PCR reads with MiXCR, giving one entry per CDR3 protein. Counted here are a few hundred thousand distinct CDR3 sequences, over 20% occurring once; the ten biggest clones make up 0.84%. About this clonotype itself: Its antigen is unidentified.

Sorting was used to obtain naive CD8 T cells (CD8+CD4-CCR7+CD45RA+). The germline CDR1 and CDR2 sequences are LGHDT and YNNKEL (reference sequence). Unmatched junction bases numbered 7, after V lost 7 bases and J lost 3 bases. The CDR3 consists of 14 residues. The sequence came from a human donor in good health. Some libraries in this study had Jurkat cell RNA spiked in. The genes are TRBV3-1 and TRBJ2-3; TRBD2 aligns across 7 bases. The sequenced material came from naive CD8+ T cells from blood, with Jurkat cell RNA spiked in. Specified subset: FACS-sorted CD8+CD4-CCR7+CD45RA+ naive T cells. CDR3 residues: CASTVFGRTDTQYF. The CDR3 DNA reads TGTGCCAGCACCGTTTTCGGGAGGACAGATACGCAGTATTTT.